This T cell receptor (beta chain) was identified during a study of memory CD4+ T cells and cytomegalovirus serostatus. The count of this clone is one. What it binds is unknown. Single viable CD3+CD4+CD8-CD45RO+ cells were sorted as the memory CD4+ T cells. Overall study findings and caveats: Median bootstrapped AUC for CMV status was just under 0.97 originally, approximately 0.93 US-trained. CD4+ memory repertoires contained about 40% of the roughly 160 reported CMV TCRbeta sequences.

In the original workflow: After removing out-of-frame reads, over 2 million distinct TCRbeta sequences remained. TCRdb keeps only in-frame clones here, not all; method: immunoSEQ multiplex PCR. D and trimming were read from the DNA, whereas the V and J calls and clone size are those reported in that table. The table shows some 50,000 clones, with under 80% occurring only once. The CDR3 is made up of 14 amino acids. V lost 3 bases and J 7 bases, leaving 10 bases between the germline ends. From germline, CDR1 is SGHTA and CDR2 FQGNSA. The sequence was collected from an adult in good health and CMV-seronegative. V is TRBV7-2 and J is TRBJ1-6, with D uncertain. Sample: memory CD4+ T cells from blood. This chain's CDR3 is CASSLKQLNSPLHF. DNA for the CDR3: TGTGCCAGCAGCTTGAAACAGTTAAATTCACCCCTCCACTTT.